The clone carrying this TCR beta chain has just one count. CDR1 is SGHRS, CDR2 YFSETQ, per germline. V dropped 0 bases and J dropped 4 bases, with 8 bases sitting between them. CDR3 length: 14 amino acids. This specimen comes from a study of blood T cell repertoires in COVID-19. Study-wide background: Researchers got acute and convalescent COVID-19 samples from the United States, Italy and Spain. Nucleic acid was either cDNA or gDNA, and it came from T cells, B-cell-depleted T cells, or PBMCs.

In the original workflow: Using reference gene primer amplification, nucleated cell counts were estimated. Produced via immunoSEQ multiplex PCR; TCRdb's table is partial and in-frame only. That table is the source of V, J and clone size, and D and trimming were worked out from the DNA. The table includes more than 100,000 clones, roughly four fifths detected once. The sequence was obtained from a woman aged 50 to 60 with acute or convalescent COVID-19. V usage is TRBV5-1 and J usage is TRBJ1-5, with D unclear. Material for sequencing was peripheral blood. CDR3 loop: CASSLGQSNQPQHF. The CDR3 region has the DNA TGCGCCAGCAGCTTGGGCCAGTCAAATCAGCCCCAGCATTTT.